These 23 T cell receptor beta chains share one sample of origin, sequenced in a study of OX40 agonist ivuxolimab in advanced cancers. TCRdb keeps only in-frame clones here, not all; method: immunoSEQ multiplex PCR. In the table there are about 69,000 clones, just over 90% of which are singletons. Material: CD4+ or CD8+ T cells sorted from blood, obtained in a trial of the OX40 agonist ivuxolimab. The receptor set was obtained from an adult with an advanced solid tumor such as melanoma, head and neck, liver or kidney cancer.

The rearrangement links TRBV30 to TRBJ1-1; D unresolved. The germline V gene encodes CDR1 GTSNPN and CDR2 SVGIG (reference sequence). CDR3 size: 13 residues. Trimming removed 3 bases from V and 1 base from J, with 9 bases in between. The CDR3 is CAWSLAGNTEAFF. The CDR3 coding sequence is TGTGCCTGGAGCCTCGCCGGGAACACTGAAGCTTTCTTT.

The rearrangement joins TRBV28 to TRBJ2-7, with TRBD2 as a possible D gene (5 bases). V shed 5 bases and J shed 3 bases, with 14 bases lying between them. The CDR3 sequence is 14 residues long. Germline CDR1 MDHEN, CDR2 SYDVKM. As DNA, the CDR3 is TGTGCCAGCAGTCTCCCCGGCGGGCTCTACGAGCAGTACTTC. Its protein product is CASSLPGGLYEQYF.

CDR3 DNA: TGTGCCACCAGCTCCGGCGGGGCCCTGTACCAAGAGACCCAGTACTTC. This encodes CATSSGGALYQETQYF. This chain links TRBV15 with TRBJ2-5; possibly TRBD2 for D (6 bases). The CDR3 has 16 amino acids. V was trimmed by 5 bases and J by 0 bases, leaving 16 bases between them. CDR1 and CDR2 from the germline V gene are LNHNV and YYDKDF (reference sequence).

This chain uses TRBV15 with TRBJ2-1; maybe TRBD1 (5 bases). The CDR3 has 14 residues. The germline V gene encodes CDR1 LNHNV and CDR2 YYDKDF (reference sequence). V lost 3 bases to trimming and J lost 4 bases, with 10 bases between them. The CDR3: CATSRTDSYNEQFF. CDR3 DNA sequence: TGTGCCACCAGCAGGACCGACAGTTACAATGAGCAGTTCTTC.

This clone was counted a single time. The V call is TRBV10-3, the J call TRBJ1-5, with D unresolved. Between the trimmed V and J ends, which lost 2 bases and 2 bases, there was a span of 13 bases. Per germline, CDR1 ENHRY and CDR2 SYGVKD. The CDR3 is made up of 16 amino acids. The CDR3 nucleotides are TGTGCCATCAGTGAGCCGGGCGCCGGAGGCAATCAGCCCCAGCATTTT. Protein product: CAISEPGAGGNQPQHF.

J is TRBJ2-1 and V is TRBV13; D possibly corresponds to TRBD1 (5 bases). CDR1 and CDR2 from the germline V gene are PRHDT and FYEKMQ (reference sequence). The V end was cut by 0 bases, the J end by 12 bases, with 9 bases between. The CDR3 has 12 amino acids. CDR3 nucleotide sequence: TGTGCCAGCAGCTTAGGAGGGGAACCGCAGTTCTTC. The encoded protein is CASSLGGEPQFF. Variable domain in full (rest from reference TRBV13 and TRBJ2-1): AAGVIQSPRHLIKEKRETATLKCYPIPRHDTVYWYQQGPGQDPQFLISFYEKMQSDKGSIPDRFSAQQFSDYHSELNMSSLELGDSALYFCASSLGGEPQFFGPGTRLTVL.

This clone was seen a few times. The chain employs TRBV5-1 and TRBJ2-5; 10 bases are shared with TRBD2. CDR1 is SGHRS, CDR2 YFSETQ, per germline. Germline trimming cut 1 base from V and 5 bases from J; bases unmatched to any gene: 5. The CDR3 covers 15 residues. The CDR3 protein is CASSLSLAGVETQYF. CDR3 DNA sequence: TGCGCCAGCAGCTTGAGTCTAGCGGGAGTGGAGACCCAGTACTTC.

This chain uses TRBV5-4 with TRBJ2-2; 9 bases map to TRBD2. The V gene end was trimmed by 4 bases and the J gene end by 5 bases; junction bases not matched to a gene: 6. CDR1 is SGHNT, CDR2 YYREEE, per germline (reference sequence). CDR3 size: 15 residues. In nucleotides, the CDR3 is TGTGCCAGCAGCCAAGACACTAGCGGGACCGGGGAGCTGTTTTTT. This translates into CASSQDTSGTGELFF.

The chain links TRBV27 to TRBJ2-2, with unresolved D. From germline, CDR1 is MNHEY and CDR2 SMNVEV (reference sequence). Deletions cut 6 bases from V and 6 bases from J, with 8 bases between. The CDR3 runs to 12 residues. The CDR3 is CASRTFSGELFF. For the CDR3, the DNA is TGTGCCAGCAGGACCTTCTCCGGGGAGCTGTTTTTT.

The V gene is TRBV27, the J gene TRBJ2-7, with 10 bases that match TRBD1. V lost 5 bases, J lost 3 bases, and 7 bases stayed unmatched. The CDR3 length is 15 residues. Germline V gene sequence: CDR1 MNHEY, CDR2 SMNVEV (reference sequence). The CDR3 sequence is CASSRPGQGIYEQYF. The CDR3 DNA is TGTGCCAGCAGTAGACCGGGACAGGGGATCTACGAGCAGTACTTC.

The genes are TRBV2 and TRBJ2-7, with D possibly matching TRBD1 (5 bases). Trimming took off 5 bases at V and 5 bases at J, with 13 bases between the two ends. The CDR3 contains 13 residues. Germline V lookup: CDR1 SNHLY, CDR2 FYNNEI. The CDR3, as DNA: TGTGCCAGCAGTTGGAGTCAGGGTAACGAGCAGTACTTC. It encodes CASSWSQGNEQYF.

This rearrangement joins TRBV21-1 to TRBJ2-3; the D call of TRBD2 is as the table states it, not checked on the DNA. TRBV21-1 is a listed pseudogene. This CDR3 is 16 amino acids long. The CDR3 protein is CASTGPGLASTDTQYF. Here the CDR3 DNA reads TGTGCCAGCACCGGACCCGGACTAGCGAGCACAGATACGCAGTATTTT.

DNA for the CDR3: TGTGCCAGCAGCTCGGGACAGGGGTCAGATACGCAGTATTTT. Translating gives CASSSGQGSDTQYF. The chain has TRBV13 and TRBJ2-3; the match to TRBD1 covers 10 bases. This CDR3 spans 14 amino acids. The ends lost 4 bases at V and 4 bases at J; junction bases unmatched: 2. Looked up from germline, CDR1 is PRHDT and CDR2 is FYEKMQ (reference sequence).

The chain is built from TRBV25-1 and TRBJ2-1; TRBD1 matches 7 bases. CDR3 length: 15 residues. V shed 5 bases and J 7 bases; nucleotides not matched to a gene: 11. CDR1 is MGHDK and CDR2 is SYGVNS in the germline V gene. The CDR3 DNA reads TGTGCCAGCAGTCCCCGGGACAGTATAGGGAATGAGCAGTTCTTC. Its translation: CASSPRDSIGNEQFF.

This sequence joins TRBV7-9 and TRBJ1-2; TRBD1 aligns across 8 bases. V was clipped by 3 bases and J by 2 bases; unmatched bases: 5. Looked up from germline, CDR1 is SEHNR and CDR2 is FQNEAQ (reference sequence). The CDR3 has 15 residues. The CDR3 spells CASSLRTGTNYGYTF. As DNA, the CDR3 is TGTGCCAGCAGCTTGAGGACAGGGACGAACTATGGCTACACCTTC.

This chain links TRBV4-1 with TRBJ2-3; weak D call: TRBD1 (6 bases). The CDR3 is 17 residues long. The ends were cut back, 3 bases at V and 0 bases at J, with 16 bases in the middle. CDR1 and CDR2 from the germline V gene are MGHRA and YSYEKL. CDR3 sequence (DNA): TGCGCCAGCAGCCAGGCCCCCACAGGGCTCAGCACAGATACGCAGTATTTT. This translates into CASSQAPTGLSTDTQYF.

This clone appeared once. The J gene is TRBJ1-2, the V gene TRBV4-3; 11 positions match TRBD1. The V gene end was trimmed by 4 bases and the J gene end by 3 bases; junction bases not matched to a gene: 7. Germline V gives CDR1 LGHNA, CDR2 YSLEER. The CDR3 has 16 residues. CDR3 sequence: CASSPAGQGAYYGYTF. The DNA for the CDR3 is TGCGCCAGCAGCCCAGCCGGACAGGGGGCGTACTATGGCTACACCTTC.

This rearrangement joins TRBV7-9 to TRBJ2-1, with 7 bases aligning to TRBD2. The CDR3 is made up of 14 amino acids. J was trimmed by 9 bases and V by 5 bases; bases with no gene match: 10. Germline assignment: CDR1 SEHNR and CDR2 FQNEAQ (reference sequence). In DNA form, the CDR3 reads TGTGCCAGCAGCAGCGAATATCGGGGGGTTGAGCAGTTCTTC. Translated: CASSSEYRGVEQFF. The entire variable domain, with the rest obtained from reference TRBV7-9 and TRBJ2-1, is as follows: DTGVSQNPRHKITKRGQNVTFRCDPISEHNRLYWYRQTLGQGPEFLTYFQNEAQLEKSRLLSDRFSAERPKGSFSTLEIQRTEQGDSAMYLCASSSEYRGVEQFFGPGTRLTVL.

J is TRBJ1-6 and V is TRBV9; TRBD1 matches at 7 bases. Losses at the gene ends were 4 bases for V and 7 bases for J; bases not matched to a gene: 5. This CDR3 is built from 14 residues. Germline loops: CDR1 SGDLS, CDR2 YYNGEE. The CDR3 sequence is CASSLGTANSPLHF. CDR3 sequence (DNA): TGTGCCAGCAGCCTCGGGACAGCCAATTCACCCCTCCACTTT.

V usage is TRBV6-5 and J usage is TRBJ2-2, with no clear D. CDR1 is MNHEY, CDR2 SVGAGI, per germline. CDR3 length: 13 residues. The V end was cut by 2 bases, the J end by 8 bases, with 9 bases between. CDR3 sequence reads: CASSYRVGGELFF. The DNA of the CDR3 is TGTGCCAGCAGTTACCGGGTGGGAGGGGAGCTGTTTTTT.

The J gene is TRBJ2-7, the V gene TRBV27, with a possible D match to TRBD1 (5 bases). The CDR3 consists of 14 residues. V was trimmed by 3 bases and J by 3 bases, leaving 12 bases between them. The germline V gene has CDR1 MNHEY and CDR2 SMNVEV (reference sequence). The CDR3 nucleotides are TGTGCCAGCAGTTTGGGGCAGGGCTTCTACGAGCAGTACTTC. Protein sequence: CASSLGQGFYEQYF.

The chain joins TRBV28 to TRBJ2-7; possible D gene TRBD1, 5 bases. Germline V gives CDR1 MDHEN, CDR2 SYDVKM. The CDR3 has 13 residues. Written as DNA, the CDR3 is TGTGCTACGGATAGGGGCCTTACCTACGAGCAGTACTTC. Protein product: CATDRGLTYEQYF.

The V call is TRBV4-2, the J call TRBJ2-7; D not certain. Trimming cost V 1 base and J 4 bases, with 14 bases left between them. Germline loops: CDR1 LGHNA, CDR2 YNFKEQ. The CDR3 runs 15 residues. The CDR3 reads CASSQGVAGSYEQYF. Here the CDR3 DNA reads TGTGCCAGCAGCCAAGGAGTAGCTGGCTCGTACGAGCAGTACTTC.